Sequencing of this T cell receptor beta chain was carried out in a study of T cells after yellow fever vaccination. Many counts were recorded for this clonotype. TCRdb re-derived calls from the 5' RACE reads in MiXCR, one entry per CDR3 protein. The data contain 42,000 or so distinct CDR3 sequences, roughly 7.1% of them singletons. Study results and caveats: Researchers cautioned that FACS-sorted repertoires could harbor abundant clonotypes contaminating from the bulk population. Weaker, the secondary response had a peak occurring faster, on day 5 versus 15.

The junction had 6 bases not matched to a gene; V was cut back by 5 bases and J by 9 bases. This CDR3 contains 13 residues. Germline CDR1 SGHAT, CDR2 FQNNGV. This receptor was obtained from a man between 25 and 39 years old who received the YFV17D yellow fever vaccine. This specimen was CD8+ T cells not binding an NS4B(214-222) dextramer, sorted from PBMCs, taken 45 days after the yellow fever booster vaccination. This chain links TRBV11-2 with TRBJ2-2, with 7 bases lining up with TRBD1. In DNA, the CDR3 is TGTGCCAGCAGCCATTCGACAGGGCGGGAGCTGTTTTTT. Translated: CASSHSTGRELFF.